This T cell receptor (beta chain) is drawn from a study of blood T cell repertoires in COVID-19. Turning to the study itself: Acute and convalescent COVID-19 samples came from the United States, Italy and Spain. Nucleic acid was either cDNA or gDNA, and it came from T cells, B-cell-depleted T cells, or PBMCs.

This clone was observed once. The CDR3 runs to 16 residues. V gave up 5 bases and J gave up 4 bases, with 20 bases separating them. Germline assignment: CDR1 KGHSH and CDR2 LQKENI. Repertoires were generated with immunoSEQ multiplex PCR, while TCRdb's copy carries only in-frame clones and drops some. The sample yields 140,000 or so clones, about 87% seen once. Patients from Seattle were sampled longitudinally, starting during active infection. The V gene is TRBV18, the J gene TRBJ1-1; TRBD1 is a possible D gene (6 bases). This sequence was found in a human donor with COVID-19, enrolled during active disease. The donor label of this sample is uncertain. The sequenced sample consisted of peripheral blood. The CDR3 DNA sequence: TGTGCCAGCTCAGCGGGCCCGGGACACACTGGCACTGAAGCTTTCTTT. Protein sequence: CASSAGPGHTGTEAFF. Based on the CDR3 plus reference TRBV18 and TRBJ1-1, the full variable domain is NAGVMQNPRHLVRRRGQEARLRCSPMKGHSHVYWYRQLPEEGLKFMVYLQKENIIDESGMPKERFSAEFPKEGPSILRIQQVVRGDSAAYFCASSAGPGHTGTEAFFGQGTRLTVV.